The 18 T cell receptor beta chains reported below all come from one sample, sequenced in a study of T cells after yellow fever vaccination. TCRdb reanalysed the 5' RACE reads using MiXCR and keeps one entry per CDR3 protein. The sample contains a few hundred thousand distinct CDR3 sequences, around 6.7% of which appear only once. Specimen: CD4+ T cells sorted from PBMCs, collected on the day of the yellow fever booster vaccination. These receptors were obtained from a man under 40 who received the YFV17D yellow fever vaccine.

V and J are TRBV27 and TRBJ2-3; D may match TRBD1 or TRBD2 (6 bases each). There are 16 residues in the CDR3. The ends were cut back, 5 bases at V and 0 bases at J, with 15 bases in the middle. Germline loops: CDR1 MNHEY, CDR2 SMNVEV (reference sequence). The CDR3 coding sequence is TGTGCCAGCAGTCCCCGAGGGGGGCGGAGCACAGATACGCAGTATTTT. It translates to CASSPRGGRSTDTQYF.

In its sample, this clonotype was seen many times. The chain has TRBV3-1 and TRBJ2-5, with TRBD1 identical over 9 bases. Germline V CDR1 and CDR2: LGHDT, YNNKEL (reference sequence). V dropped 1 base and J dropped 5; count of bases not matched to a gene: 5. The CDR3 sequence is 15 residues long. The CDR3 nucleotides read TGTGCCAGCAGCCAAGCGGGGACAGGGTCGGAGACCCAGTACTTC. Protein sequence: CASSQAGTGSETQYF.

The chain is built from TRBV6-2 or TRBV6-3 and TRBJ2-7, with 7 bases that match TRBD2. After removal of 6 bases from V and 3 bases from J, the junction contained 17 bases not matched to a gene. The CDR3 consists of 17 residues. Germline CDR1 reads MNHEY; CDR2 reads SVGEGT. CDR3 bases: TGTGCCAGCAGGACCACTACTTCCGGGACTAAACTCTACGAGCAGTACTTC. Encoded protein: CASRTTTSGTKLYEQYF.

This clonotype was recorded at least ten times. The chain combines TRBV7-9 with TRBJ2-2, with a tentative D call TRBD1 (6 bases). CDR1 SEHNR and CDR2 FQNEAQ come from the germline V gene (reference sequence). Trimming cost V 4 bases and J 7 bases, with 16 bases left between them. This CDR3 has 15 residues. In nucleotides, the CDR3 is TGTGCCAGCAGCTCCCCCCTTAGGGGGAGCGGGGAGCTGTTTTTT. It yields the protein CASSSPLRGSGELFF.

The chain joins TRBV9 to TRBJ2-7, with 7 bases matching TRBD2. The CDR3 consists of 14 residues. Germline assignment: CDR1 SGDLS and CDR2 YYNGEE. V shed 2 bases and J 0 bases; nucleotides not matched to a gene: 2. The CDR3 nucleotides read TGTGCCAGCAGCGTGACGGGAGGCTCCTACGAGCAGTACTTC. As protein: CASSVTGGSYEQYF.

This clonotype has only a few counts. V gene TRBV9 combines with J gene TRBJ2-1, with D perhaps given as TRBD1 or TRBD2 (7 bases each). This CDR3 spans 19 amino acids. Trimming removed 6 bases from V and 0 bases from J, with 25 bases in between. Germline V gene data show CDR1 as SGDLS and CDR2 as YYNGEE. As DNA, the CDR3 is TGTGCCAGCACCAGGGGGGAGGGGTTGGCCCCTAGCTCCTACAATGAGCAGTTCTTC. It codes for CASTRGEGLAPSSYNEQFF.

This clonotype has only a few counts. CDR3 coding DNA: TGTGCCAGCCGGCGGGAGGGGTCCGAGCAGTACTTC. As protein: CASRREGSEQYF. V and J are TRBV11-2 and TRBJ2-7; 9 positions match TRBD2. Unmatched junction bases numbered 5, after V lost 8 bases and J lost 6 bases. CDR1 and CDR2 (germline): SGHAT, FQNNGV. The CDR3 runs to 12 residues.

Concerning this clonotype itself: One end of the junction fails to match germline, which may point to a read error. The J gene is TRBJ2-2, the V gene TRBV20-1; D is perhaps TRBD2 (5 bases). CDR1 is DFQATT and CDR2 is SNEGSKA in the germline V gene (reference sequence). The CDR3 extends over 16 amino acids. The CDR3 sequence: CCAREARETYTGELFF. Written as DNA, the CDR3 is TGCTGTGCTAGAGAGGCGAGGGAGACGTACACCGGGGAGCTGTTTTTT.

This clonotype was counted many times. This CDR3 is CSARDERPADRGLDTQYF. CDR3 DNA: TGCAGTGCTAGGGACGAAAGACCGGCGGACAGGGGGCTGGATACGCAGTATTTT. The chain couples TRBV20-1 to TRBJ2-3; the match to TRBD1 covers 11 bases. J lost 6 bases, V lost 3 bases, and 17 bases had no gene match. This CDR3 has 18 residues. CDR1 is DFQATT, CDR2 SNEGSKA, per germline (reference sequence).

This clonotype was counted at least ten times. The chain joins TRBV28 to TRBJ2-7; weak D call: TRBD2 (5 bases). The germline V gene encodes CDR1 MDHEN and CDR2 SYDVKM. The CDR3 extends over 14 amino acids. V shed 2 bases and J shed 2 bases, with 10 bases lying between them. This CDR3 is CASSLRGTTYEQYF. CDR3 nucleotide sequence: TGTGCCAGCAGTTTACGGGGTACGACCTACGAGCAGTACTTC. The variable domain in full, completed from reference TRBV28 and TRBJ2-7, reads DVKVTQSSRYLVKRTGEKVFLECVQDMDHENMFWYRQDPGLGLRLIYFSYDVKMKEKGDIPEGYSVSREKKERFSLILESASTNQTSMYLCASSLRGTTYEQYFGPGTRLTVT.

This clonotype was recorded at least ten times. V gene TRBV29-1 combines with J gene TRBJ2-2; D may be TRBD1 (5 bases). Germline V gene data show CDR1 as SQVTM and CDR2 as ANQGSEA. V shed 4 bases and J shed 7 bases, with 16 bases lying between them. This CDR3 contains 14 residues. The CDR3 here is CSVASQGGVGELFF. The CDR3 DNA sequence: TGCAGCGTTGCAAGTCAGGGTGGTGTCGGGGAGCTGTTTTTT.

The rearrangement joins TRBV6-5 to TRBJ2-3; tentative D call: TRBD2 (6 bases). V lost 4 bases, J lost 2 bases, and 13 bases lay in between. This CDR3 contains 15 residues. Germline V lookup: CDR1 MNHEY, CDR2 SVGAGI. The DNA for the CDR3 is TGTGCCAGCAGTTGGGGACTCAACCCCACAGATACGCAGTATTTT. The encoded protein is CASSWGLNPTDTQYF.

This clonotype came up many times. The chain has TRBV12-3 or TRBV12-4 and TRBJ2-7; D is ambiguous. The V and J ends lost 2 bases and 6 bases respectively, with 11 bases between them. There are 13 residues in the CDR3. The CDR3 protein is CASSLRGSSEQYF. CDR3 in DNA: TGTGCCAGCAGTTTAAGAGGCAGCTCCGAGCAGTACTTC.

This clonotype was picked up many times. This rearrangement joins TRBV3-1 to TRBJ1-3; the D is unclear. CDR1 is LGHDT and CDR2 is YNNKEL in the germline V gene (reference sequence). CDR3 length: 12 residues. V lost 5 bases to trimming and J lost 4 bases, with 6 bases between them. CDR3 coding DNA: TGTGCCAGCAGCAATGGAGGAAACACCATATATTTT. The encoded protein is CASSNGGNTIYF.

This clonotype was recorded at least ten times. V usage is TRBV3-1 and J usage is TRBJ2-1; TRBD1 might be the D (5 bases). Trimming shortened V by 4 bases and J by 10 bases, and 11 bases separated the two germline ends. The CDR3 has 12 amino acids. The germline V gene has CDR1 LGHDT and CDR2 YNNKEL (reference sequence). The CDR3: CASSPRRGEQFF. The CDR3 DNA follows: TGTGCCAGCAGCCCCCGTAGGGGAGAGCAGTTCTTC.

This chain uses TRBV12-5 with TRBJ2-7; D is possibly TRBD1 (6 bases). This CDR3 is 14 amino acids long. CDR1 LGHNT and CDR2 FRNRAP come from the germline V gene. V was clipped by 6 bases and J by 0 bases, with 12 bases between them. CDR3 in amino acids: CASGMDRSSYEQYF. The CDR3 coding sequence is TGTGCTAGTGGAATGGACAGATCCTCCTACGAGCAGTACTTC.

A few counts support this clonotype. The rearrangement links TRBV4-3 to TRBJ2-7; no reliable D call. CDR3 length: 15 residues. The germline V gene has CDR1 LGHNA and CDR2 YSLEER. V was trimmed by 1 base and J by 4 bases, leaving 14 bases between them. The CDR3 region is CASSQGAGSTYEQYF. CDR3 DNA: TGCGCCAGCAGCCAAGGCGCAGGCTCGACGTACGAGCAGTACTTC.

This clonotype appeared a single time. This chain joins TRBV1 and TRBJ2-1; no DNA check was done on the table's D call, TRBD2. TRBV1 is marked as a pseudogene. The CDR3 runs to 19 residues. Here the CDR3 reads CNSRPLASGRYFWYNEQFF. The CDR3 DNA is TGCAACAGCAGACCTTTGGCTAGCGGGAGGTATTTCTGGTACAATGAGCAGTTCTTC.